The 18 T cell receptor beta chains listed next were all sequenced from one sample in a study of a mutant IDH1 vaccine in newly diagnosed glioma. Their specific antigens are unknown. Time point denoted: week 35, safety follow-up. Vaccination comprised doses that each held 300 ug of mutant IDH1 20-mer peptide, plus topical imiquimod. The data were produced by immunoSEQ multiplex PCR, yet TCRdb's version contains in-frame clones alone and is incomplete. The table shows about 65,000 clones, with roughly 81% occurring only once. The input for sequencing was PBMCs, taken from a glioma patient whose treatment included an IDH1 peptide vaccine. These receptor sequences come from a man aged 40-49 years with glioma.

This clone was counted only a few times. The chain uses TRBV7-2 and TRBJ1-2; 7 bases align to TRBD1. The trim removed 5 bases at V and 8 bases at J, leaving 8 bases unmatched. The CDR3 loop spans 13 amino acids. The V gene's germline CDR1 is SGHTA and CDR2 FQGNSA. CDR3 sequence (DNA): TGTGCCAGCAGCGCCGGGACAGTGAGGGGCTACACCTTC. Its translation: CASSAGTVRGYTF.

This clone was recorded a few times. This chain connects TRBV2 to TRBJ1-1; 7 nucleotides match TRBD1. The CDR3 length is 14 residues. Germline assignment: CDR1 SNHLY and CDR2 FYNNEI. Trimming removed 6 bases from V and 5 bases from J; junction bases left unmatched: 9. Here the CDR3 reads CASSETYRGTEAFF. CDR3 nucleotide sequence: TGTGCCAGCAGCGAAACTTACAGGGGAACTGAAGCTTTCTTT.

This clone appeared once. This chain connects TRBV4-1 to TRBJ2-7; tentatively, D is TRBD1 (5 bases). V dropped 0 bases and J dropped 7 bases, with 13 bases sitting between them. Germline V gene sequence: CDR1 MGHRA, CDR2 YSYEKL. The CDR3 spans 14 residues. The CDR3 sequence: CASSQEQGMVEQYF. Here the CDR3 DNA reads TGCGCCAGCAGCCAAGAGCAGGGAATGGTGGAGCAGTACTTC.

This chain links TRBV10-3 with TRBJ2-5, with 12 bases aligning to TRBD2. This CDR3 has 14 residues. V shed 11 bases and J 4 bases; nucleotides not matched to a gene: 8. The germline CDR1 and CDR2 sequences are ENHRY and SYGVKD. The CDR3 DNA sequence: TGTGCCGCCTCTAGCGGGGGGGATCCAGAGACCCAGTACTTC. This gives the protein CAASSGGDPETQYF.

This clone came up a few times. V gene TRBV2 combines with J gene TRBJ2-4; TRBD1 might be the D (5 bases). Germline lookup yields CDR1 SNHLY and CDR2 FYNNEI. This CDR3 has 13 amino acids. Trimming removed 8 bases at V and 5 bases at J, with 13 bases between. The CDR3 loop is CASRTQMENIQYF. CDR3 coding DNA: TGTGCCAGCCGGACACAGATGGAAAACATTCAGTACTTC.

The chain recombines TRBV19 with TRBJ2-3, with D unclear. Looked up from germline, CDR1 is LNHDA and CDR2 is SQIVND (reference sequence). The CDR3 consists of 13 residues. Trimming removed 5 bases at V and 2 bases at J, with 8 bases between. Here the CDR3 DNA reads TGTGCCAGTAGTTGGAGCCCCACAGATACGCAGTATTTT. Protein sequence: CASSWSPTDTQYF. Combining the CDR3 with reference TRBV19 and TRBJ2-3 gives the whole variable domain DGGITQSPKYLFRKEGQNVTLSCEQNLNHDAMYWYRQDPGQGLRLIYYSQIVNDFQKGDIAEGYSVSREKKESFPLTVTSAQKNPTAFYLCASSWSPTDTQYFGPGTRLTVL.

The table lists this clone with a few counts. V and J are TRBV5-1 and TRBJ1-1; D may be TRBD1 (5 bases). This CDR3 contains 14 residues. Germline V lookup: CDR1 SGHRS, CDR2 YFSETQ. V lost 4 bases to trimming and J lost 0 bases, with 10 bases between them. The CDR3 loop reads CASSRAGMNTEAFF. CDR3 nucleotides: TGCGCCAGCAGCAGAGCAGGGATGAACACTGAAGCTTTCTTT. The entire variable domain, with the rest obtained from reference TRBV5-1 and TRBJ1-1, is as follows: KAGVTQTPRYLIKTRGQQVTLSCSPISGHRSVSWYQQTPGQGLQFLFEYFSETQRNKGNFPGRFSGRQFSNSRSEMNVSTLELGDSALYLCASSRAGMNTEAFFGQGTRLTVV.

Only one count was recorded for this clone. The chain recombines TRBV7-8 with TRBJ2-2; D possibly corresponds to TRBD1 (5 bases). Germline-derived CDR1 and CDR2 are SGHVS and FQNEAQ. The CDR3 contains 15 residues. Trimming pared 1 base from V and 5 bases from J, leaving 11 bases between. CDR3 in amino acids: CASSLEGRATGELFF. As DNA, the CDR3 is TGTGCCAGCAGCTTAGAGGGCAGGGCTACCGGGGAGCTGTTTTTT.

The rearrangement links TRBV27 to TRBJ2-7; 8 bases line up with TRBD1. J was trimmed by 6 bases and V by 3 bases; bases with no gene match: 7. Germline lookup yields CDR1 MNHEY and CDR2 SMNVEV (reference sequence). This CDR3 region has 14 residues. Here the CDR3 reads CASSFRTGQAEQYF. CDR3 DNA sequence: TGTGCCAGCAGTTTTCGGACAGGGCAGGCCGAGCAGTACTTC.

V and J are TRBV5-1 and TRBJ1-1; D is ambiguous. Trimming shortened V by 1 base and J by 6 bases, and 13 bases separated the two germline ends. The V gene's germline CDR1 is SGHRS and CDR2 YFSETQ. This CDR3 contains 14 residues. The CDR3 loop reads CASSLLQKSPEAFF. CDR3 DNA: TGCGCCAGCAGCTTGTTACAGAAGAGCCCTGAAGCTTTCTTT.

The genes are TRBV7-8 and TRBJ1-1; D gene unclear. The CDR3 covers 15 residues. From germline, CDR1 is SGHVS and CDR2 FQNEAQ. V was pared by 5 bases and J by 8 bases, with 21 bases between. Written as DNA, the CDR3 is TGTGCCAGCAGCCCCTCCTTTCCGGGGTTCATGGAAGCTTTCTTT. This sequence encodes CASSPSFPGFMEAFF.

The chain uses TRBV27 and TRBJ2-1; perhaps D is TRBD1 or TRBD2 (5 bases each). V lost 3 bases, J lost 9 bases, and 12 bases lay in between. The CDR3 spans 13 residues. Germline V gene lookup returns CDR1 MNHEY and CDR2 SMNVEV (reference sequence). CDR3 DNA sequence: TGTGCCAGCAGTTTTGGGACGTCTCTTGAGCAGTTCTTC. Translated, it gives CASSFGTSLEQFF.

The J gene is TRBJ2-3, the V gene TRBV5-1, with no clear D. V was trimmed by 0 bases and J by 0 bases, leaving 2 bases between them. The CDR3 extends over 13 amino acids. Germline CDR1 SGHRS, CDR2 YFSETQ. The CDR3 loop reads CASSLGSTDTQYF. Here the CDR3 DNA reads TGCGCCAGCAGCTTGGGAAGCACAGATACGCAGTATTTT.

The chain is built from TRBV27 and TRBJ1-3, with 8 bases matching TRBD1. The CDR3 runs to 16 residues. The ends lost 2 bases at V and 8 bases at J; junction bases unmatched: 11. CDR1 is MNHEY and CDR2 is SMNVEV in the germline V gene (reference sequence). In DNA, the CDR3 is TGTGCCAGCAGTTTACGAGGACAGGGCGTACGGGACACCATATATTTT. This gives the protein CASSLRGQGVRDTIYF.

The rearrangement links TRBV13 to TRBJ2-7, with TRBD2 as a possible D gene (6 bases). Trimming left V 4 bases short and J 3 bases short, with 10 bases between. The V gene's germline CDR1 is PRHDT and CDR2 FYEKMQ (reference sequence). This CDR3 comprises 13 residues. The CDR3 DNA follows: TGTGCCAGCAGCTCGGGGCGGGACTACGAGCAGTACTTC. Amino acid sequence: CASSSGRDYEQYF.

This clone has a handful of counts. The chain carries TRBV21-1 and TRBJ1-5; the table gives TRBD1 as D, unverified against the DNA. TRBV21-1 is a documented pseudogene. This CDR3 is built from 19 residues. For the CDR3, the DNA is TGTGCCAGCAGCCTTGATAAACGTCGGCAGGGGCATAGCAATCAGCCCCAGCATTTT. This encodes CASSLDKRRQGHSNQPQHF.

In its sample, this clone was seen a few times. The chain combines TRBV5-4 with TRBJ2-7, with 10 positions matching TRBD2. Germline assignment: CDR1 SGHNT and CDR2 YYREEE (reference sequence). The V and J ends lost 3 bases and 4 bases, in that order; junction bases with no gene match: 7. The CDR3 is 15 residues long. The CDR3 DNA sequence: TGTGCCAGCAGCTCTAGCGGGGGATACCAGTACGAGCAGTACTTC. It specifies CASSSSGGYQYEQYF. The full variable domain, its missing parts supplied by reference TRBV5-4 and TRBJ2-7, is ETGVTQSPTHLIKTRGQQVTLRCSSQSGHNTVSWYQQALGQGPQFIFQYYREEENGRGNFPPRFSGLQFPNYSSELNVNALELDDSALYLCASSSSGGYQYEQYFGPGTRLTVT.

The chain has TRBV19 and TRBJ2-7; 8 nucleotides agree with TRBD2. Trimming removed 7 bases from V and 4 bases from J; junction bases left unmatched: 9. The germline V gene has CDR1 LNHDA and CDR2 SQIVND (reference sequence). The CDR3 has 14 amino acids. The chain's CDR3 is CASNVGGAGYEQYF. For the CDR3, the DNA is TGTGCCAGTAACGTCGGGGGGGCCGGTTACGAGCAGTACTTC.